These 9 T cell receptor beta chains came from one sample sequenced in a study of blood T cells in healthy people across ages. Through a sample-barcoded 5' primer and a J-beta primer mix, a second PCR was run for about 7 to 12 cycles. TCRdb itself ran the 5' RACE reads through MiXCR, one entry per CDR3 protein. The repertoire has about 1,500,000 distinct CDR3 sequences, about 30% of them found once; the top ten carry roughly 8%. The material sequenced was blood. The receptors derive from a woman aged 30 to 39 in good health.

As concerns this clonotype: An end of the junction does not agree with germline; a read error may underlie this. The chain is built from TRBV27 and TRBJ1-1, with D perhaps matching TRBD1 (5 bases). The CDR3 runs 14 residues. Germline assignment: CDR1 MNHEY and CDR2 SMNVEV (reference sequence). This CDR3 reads CTSSRTDSTTEAFF. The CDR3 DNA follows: TGTACCAGCAGCAGAACCGACAGTACCACTGAAGCTTTCTTT.

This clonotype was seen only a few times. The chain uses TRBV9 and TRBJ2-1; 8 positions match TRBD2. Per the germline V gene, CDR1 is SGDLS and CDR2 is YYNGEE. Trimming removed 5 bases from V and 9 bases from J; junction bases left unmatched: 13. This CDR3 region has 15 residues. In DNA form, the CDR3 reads TGTGCCAGCAGACGGGCCGGGACTAGTAATAGTGAGCAGTTCTTC. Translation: CASRRAGTSNSEQFF.

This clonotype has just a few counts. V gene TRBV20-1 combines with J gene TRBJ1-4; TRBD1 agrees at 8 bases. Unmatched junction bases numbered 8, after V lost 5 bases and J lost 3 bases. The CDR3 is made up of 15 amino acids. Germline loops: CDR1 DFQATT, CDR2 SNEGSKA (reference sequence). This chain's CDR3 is CSAGPPGQANEKLFF. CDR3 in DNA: TGCAGTGCTGGACCACCGGGACAGGCTAATGAAAAACTGTTTTTT.

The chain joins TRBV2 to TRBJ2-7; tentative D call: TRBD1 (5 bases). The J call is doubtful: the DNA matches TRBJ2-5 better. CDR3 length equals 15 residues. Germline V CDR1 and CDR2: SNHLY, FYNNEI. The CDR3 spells CASSKDTSNRETQYF. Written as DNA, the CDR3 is TGTGCCAGCAGCAAGGACACCTCTAACAGGGAGACCCAGTACTTC.

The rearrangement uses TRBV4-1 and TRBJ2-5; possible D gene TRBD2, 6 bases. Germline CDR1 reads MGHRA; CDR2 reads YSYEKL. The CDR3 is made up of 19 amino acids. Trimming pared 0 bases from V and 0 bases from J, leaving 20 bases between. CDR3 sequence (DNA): TGCGCCAGCAGCCAAGATCAGGCCCGGGCCAGCGGGTACCAAGAGACCCAGTACTTC. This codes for CASSQDQARASGYQETQYF.

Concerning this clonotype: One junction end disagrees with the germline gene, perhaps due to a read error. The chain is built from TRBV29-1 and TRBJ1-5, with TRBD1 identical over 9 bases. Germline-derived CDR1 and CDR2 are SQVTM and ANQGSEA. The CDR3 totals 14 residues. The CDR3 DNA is TGCAGTGTTGGACAGGGGAACAGCGATCAGCCCCAGCATTTT. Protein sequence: CSVGQGNSDQPQHF.

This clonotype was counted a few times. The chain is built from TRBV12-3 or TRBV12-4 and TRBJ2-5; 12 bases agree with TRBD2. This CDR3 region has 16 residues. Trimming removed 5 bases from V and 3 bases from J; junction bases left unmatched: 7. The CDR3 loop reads CASSPIRTSGEETQYF. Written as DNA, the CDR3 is TGTGCCAGCAGTCCCATAAGGACTAGCGGGGAAGAGACCCAGTACTTC.

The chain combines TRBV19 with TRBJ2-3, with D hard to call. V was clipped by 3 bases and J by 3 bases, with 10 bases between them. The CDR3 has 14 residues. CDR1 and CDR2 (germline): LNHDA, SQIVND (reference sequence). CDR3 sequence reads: CASSISQPTDTQYF. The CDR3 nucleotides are TGTGCCAGTAGTATTAGCCAGCCTACAGATACGCAGTATTTT. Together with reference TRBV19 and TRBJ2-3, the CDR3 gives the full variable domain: DGGITQSPKYLFRKEGQNVTLSCEQNLNHDAMYWYRQDPGQGLRLIYYSQIVNDFQKGDIAEGYSVSREKKESFPLTVTSAQKNPTAFYLCASSISQPTDTQYFGPGTRLTVL.

For the CDR3, the DNA is TGCAGTGCCTCGACGGGAGATGGCTATGGCTACACCTTC. It is translated as CSASTGDGYGYTF. The rearrangement joins TRBV20-1 to TRBJ1-2; D remains unclear. The germline V gene encodes CDR1 DFQATT and CDR2 SNEGSKA (reference sequence). V lost 6 bases and J 4 bases, leaving 15 bases between the germline ends. CDR3 length: 13 amino acids.